This T cell receptor beta chain originates from a study of blood T cell repertoires in COVID-19. Some clones are missing from TCRdb's copy, which holds only in-frame ones; the method was immunoSEQ multiplex PCR. The data show about 270,000 clones, 88% seen once. V lost 4 bases to trimming and J lost 6 bases; unmatched junction nucleotides: 16. Germline V gives CDR1 SEHNR, CDR2 FQNEAQ (reference sequence). The CDR3 has 18 amino acids. The sequenced sample consisted of PBMCs or T cells enriched from blood (not recorded which). V gene TRBV7-9 combines with J gene TRBJ2-4; 9 nucleotides align to TRBD2. This sequence originates from a woman between 45 and 60 years old who had recovered from COVID-19. As DNA, the CDR3 is TGTGCCAGCAGCTCAGGGGAGGCTAGCGGGATGGCTGGAAACATTCAGTACTTC. Translation: CASSSGEASGMAGNIQYF.